This TCR beta chain was captured by sequencing in a study of technical replicates of blood from several donors. This CDR3 comprises 18 residues. J was trimmed by 5 bases and V by 3 bases; bases with no gene match: 11. Germline assignment: CDR1 SGHNT and CDR2 YENEEA. Repertoires were generated with immunoSEQ multiplex PCR, while TCRdb's copy carries only in-frame clones and drops some. The sample records about 85,000 clones, 85% to 95% being singletons. The rearrangement links TRBV11-3 to TRBJ1-6; the match to TRBD1 covers 9 bases. This TCR was sampled from a human donor in good health. The sample consisted of T cells isolated from PBMCs. The CDR3 loop is CASSFPDRGGLDNSPLHF. Here the CDR3 DNA reads TGTGCCAGCAGCTTCCCGGACAGGGGCGGTCTGGATAATTCACCCCTCCACTTT.